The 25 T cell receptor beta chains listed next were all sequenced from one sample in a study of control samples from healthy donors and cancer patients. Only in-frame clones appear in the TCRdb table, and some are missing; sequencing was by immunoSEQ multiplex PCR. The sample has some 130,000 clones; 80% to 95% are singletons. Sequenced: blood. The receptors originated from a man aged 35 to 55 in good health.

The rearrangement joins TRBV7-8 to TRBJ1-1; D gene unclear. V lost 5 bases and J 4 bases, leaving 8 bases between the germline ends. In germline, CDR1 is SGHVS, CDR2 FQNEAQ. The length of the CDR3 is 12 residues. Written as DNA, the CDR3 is TGTGCCAGCAGCCCGAGGACCACTGAAGCTTTCTTT. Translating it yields CASSPRTTEAFF.

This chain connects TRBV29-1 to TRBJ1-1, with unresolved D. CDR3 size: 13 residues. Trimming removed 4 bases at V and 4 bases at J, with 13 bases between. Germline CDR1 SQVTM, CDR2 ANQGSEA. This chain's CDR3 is CSVAMAQSTEAFF. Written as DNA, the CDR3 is TGCAGCGTTGCCATGGCGCAGAGCACTGAAGCTTTCTTT.

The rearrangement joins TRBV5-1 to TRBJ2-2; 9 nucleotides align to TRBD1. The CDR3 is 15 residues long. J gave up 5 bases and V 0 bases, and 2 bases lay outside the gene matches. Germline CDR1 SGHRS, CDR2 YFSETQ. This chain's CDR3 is CASSLGQGETGELFF. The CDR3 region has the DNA TGCGCCAGCAGCTTGGGACAGGGGGAGACCGGGGAGCTGTTTTTT.

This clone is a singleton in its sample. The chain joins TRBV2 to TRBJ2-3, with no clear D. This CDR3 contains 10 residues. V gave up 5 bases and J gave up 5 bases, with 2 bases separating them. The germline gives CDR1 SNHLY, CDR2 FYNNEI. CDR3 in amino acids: CASSLDTQYF. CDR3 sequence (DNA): TGTGCCAGCAGTTTAGATACGCAGTATTTT.

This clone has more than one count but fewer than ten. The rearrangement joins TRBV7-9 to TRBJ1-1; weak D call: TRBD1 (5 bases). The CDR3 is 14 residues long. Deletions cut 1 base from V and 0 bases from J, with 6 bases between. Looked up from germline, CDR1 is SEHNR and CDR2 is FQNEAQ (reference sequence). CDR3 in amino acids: CASSLGGMNTEAFF. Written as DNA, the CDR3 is TGTGCCAGCAGCTTAGGGGGCATGAACACTGAAGCTTTCTTT.

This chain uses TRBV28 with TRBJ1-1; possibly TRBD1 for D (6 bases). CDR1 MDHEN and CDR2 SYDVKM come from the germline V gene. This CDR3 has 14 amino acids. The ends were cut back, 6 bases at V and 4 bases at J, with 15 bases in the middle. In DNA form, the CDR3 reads TGTGCCAGCAGGGGAACAGGGCGACTCACTGAAGCTTTCTTT. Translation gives CASRGTGRLTEAFF.

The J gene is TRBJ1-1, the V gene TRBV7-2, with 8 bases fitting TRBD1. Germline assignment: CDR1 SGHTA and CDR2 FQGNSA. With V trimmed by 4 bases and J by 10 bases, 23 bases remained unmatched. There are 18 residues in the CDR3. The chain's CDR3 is CASSSAGNQNQGARRAFF. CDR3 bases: TGTGCCAGCAGCTCCGCGGGGAACCAGAATCAGGGGGCGCGGCGAGCTTTCTTT.

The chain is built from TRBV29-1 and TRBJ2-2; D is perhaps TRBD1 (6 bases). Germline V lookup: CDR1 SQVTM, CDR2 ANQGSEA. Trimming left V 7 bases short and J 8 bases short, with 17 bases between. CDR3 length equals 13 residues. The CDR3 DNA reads TGCAGCGCCGCTACAGGGAACAGGGGGGAGCTGTTTTTT. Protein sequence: CSAATGNRGELFF.

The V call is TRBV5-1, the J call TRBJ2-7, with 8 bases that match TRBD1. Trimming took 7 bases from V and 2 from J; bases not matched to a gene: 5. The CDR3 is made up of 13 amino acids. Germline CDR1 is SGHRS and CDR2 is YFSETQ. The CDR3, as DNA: TGCGCCAGCGGCAAACAGGGGGCCTACGAGCAGTACTTC. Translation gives CASGKQGAYEQYF.

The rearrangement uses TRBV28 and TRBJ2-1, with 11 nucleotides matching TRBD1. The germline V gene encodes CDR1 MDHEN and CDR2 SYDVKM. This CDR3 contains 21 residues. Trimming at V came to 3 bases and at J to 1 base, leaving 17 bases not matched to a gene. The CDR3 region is CASSFPTIGQGAGSSYNEQFF. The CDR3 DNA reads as TGTGCCAGCAGTTTCCCTACTATAGGACAGGGGGCGGGTTCGTCCTACAATGAGCAGTTCTTC.

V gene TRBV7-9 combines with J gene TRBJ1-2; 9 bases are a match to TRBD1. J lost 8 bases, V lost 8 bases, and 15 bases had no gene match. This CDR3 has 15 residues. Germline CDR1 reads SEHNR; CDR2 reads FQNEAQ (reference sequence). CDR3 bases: TGTGCCAGCGCGATGGGGGACAGGGCCTATGCCGGCTACACCTTC. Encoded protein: CASAMGDRAYAGYTF.

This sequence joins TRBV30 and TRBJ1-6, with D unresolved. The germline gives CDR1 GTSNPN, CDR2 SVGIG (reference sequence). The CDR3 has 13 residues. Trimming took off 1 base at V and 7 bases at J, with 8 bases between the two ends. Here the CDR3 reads CAWSDNGNSPLHF. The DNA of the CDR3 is TGTGCCTGGAGTGATAACGGGAATTCACCCCTCCACTTT.

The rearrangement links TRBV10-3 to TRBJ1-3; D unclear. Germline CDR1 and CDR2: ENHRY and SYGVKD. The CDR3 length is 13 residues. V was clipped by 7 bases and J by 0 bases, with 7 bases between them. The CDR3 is CAITGSSGNTIYF. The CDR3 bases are TGTGCCATCACCGGCAGCTCTGGAAACACCATATATTTT.

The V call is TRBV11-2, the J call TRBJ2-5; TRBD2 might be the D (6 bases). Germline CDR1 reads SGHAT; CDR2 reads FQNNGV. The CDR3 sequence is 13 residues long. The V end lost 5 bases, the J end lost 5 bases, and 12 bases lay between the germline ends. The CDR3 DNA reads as TGTGCCAGCAGCCGAACTAGCTCCGAGACCCAGTACTTC. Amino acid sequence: CASSRTSSETQYF.

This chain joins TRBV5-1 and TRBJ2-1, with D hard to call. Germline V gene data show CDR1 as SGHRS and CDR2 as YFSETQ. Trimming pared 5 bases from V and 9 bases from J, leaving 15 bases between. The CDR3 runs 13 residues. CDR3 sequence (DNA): TGCGCCAGCAGTACGTTCAGTTCAGGTGAGCAGTTCTTC. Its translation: CASSTFSSGEQFF.

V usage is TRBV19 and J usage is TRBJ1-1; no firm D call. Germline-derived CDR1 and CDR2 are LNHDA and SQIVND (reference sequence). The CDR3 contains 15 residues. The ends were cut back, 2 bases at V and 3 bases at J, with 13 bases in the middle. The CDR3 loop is CASSISWSRDTEAFF. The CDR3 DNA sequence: TGTGCCAGTAGTATAAGTTGGTCCCGGGACACTGAAGCTTTCTTT.

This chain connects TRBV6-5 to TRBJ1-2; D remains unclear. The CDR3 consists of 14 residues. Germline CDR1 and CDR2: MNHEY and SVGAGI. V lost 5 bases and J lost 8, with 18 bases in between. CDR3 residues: CASSPMRHPRGYTF. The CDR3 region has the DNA TGTGCCAGCAGTCCCATGAGACATCCAAGGGGCTACACCTTC.

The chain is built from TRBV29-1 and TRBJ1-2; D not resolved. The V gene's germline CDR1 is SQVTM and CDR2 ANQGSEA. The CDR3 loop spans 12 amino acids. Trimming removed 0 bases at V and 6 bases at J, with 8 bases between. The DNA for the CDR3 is TGCAGCGTTGAAGAACGGCCTGATGGCTACACCTTC. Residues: CSVEERPDGYTF.

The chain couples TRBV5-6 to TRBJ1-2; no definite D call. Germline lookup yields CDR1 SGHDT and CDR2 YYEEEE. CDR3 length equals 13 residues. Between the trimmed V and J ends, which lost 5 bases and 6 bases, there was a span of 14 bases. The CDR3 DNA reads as TGTGCCAGCAGTTGGAACGCTCCACATGGCTACACCTTC. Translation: CASSWNAPHGYTF.

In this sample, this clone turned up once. CDR3 region: CASSYRVQETQYF. The CDR3 nucleotides are TGTGCCAGCAGTTACAGGGTACAAGAGACCCAGTACTTC. The J gene is TRBJ2-5, the V gene TRBV27; D may be TRBD1 (6 bases). The germline gives CDR1 MNHEY, CDR2 SMNVEV (reference sequence). V lost 4 bases to trimming and J lost 2 bases, with 8 bases between them. This CDR3 has 13 residues.

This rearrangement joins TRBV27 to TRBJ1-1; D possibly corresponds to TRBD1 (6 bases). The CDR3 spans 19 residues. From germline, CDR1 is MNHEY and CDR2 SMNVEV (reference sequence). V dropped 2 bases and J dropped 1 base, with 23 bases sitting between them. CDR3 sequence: CASSLKASGGVSRNTEAFF. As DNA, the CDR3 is TGTGCCAGCAGTTTAAAAGCTTCCGGGGGCGTAAGCAGGAACACTGAAGCTTTCTTT.

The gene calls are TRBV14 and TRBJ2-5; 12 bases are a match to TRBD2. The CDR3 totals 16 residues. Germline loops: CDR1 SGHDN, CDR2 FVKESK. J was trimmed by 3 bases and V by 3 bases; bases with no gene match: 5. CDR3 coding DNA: TGTGCCAGCAGCCAGAGACTAGCGGGAGCCGAAGAGACCCAGTACTTC. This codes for CASSQRLAGAEETQYF.

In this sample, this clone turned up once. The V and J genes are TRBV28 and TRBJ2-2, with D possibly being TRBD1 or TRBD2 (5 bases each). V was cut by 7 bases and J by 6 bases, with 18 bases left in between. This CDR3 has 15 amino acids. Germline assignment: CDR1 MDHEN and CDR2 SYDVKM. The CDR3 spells CASTPPGPFSGELFF. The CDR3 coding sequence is TGTGCCAGCACTCCCCCGGGACCCTTCTCCGGGGAGCTGTTTTTT.

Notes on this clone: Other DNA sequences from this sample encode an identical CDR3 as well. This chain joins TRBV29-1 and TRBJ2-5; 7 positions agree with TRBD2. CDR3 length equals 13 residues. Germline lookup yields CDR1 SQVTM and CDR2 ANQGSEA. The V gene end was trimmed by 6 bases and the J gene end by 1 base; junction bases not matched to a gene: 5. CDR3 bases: TGCAGCGTGAGGGAGGGGCGCCAAGAGACCCAGTACTTC. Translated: CSVREGRQETQYF.

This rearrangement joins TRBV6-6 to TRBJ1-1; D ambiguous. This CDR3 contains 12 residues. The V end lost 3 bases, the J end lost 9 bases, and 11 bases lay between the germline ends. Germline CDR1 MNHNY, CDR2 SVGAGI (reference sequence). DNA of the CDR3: TGTGCCAGCAGTTATATAGGACCGAAAGCTTTCTTT. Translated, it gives CASSYIGPKAFF.